These 18 T cell receptor beta chains share one sample of origin, sequenced in a study of CXCR3-negative and CXCR3-positive naive CD8 T cells. All TRB cDNA libraries came from 5' RACE performed with UMI labels. TCRdb reworked the 5' RACE reads into one entry per CDR3 protein, no DNA. The ten top clones account for roughly 7.7%, within a sample of about 40,000 distinct CDR3 sequences. Specimen: memory CD8+ T cells from blood. All receptors come from a human donor in good health. Some clones in this sample may be carry-over from other donors' samples.

V and J are TRBV14 and TRBJ1-2; TCRdb lists TRBD1, though no DNA is available to test this call. There are 15 residues in the CDR3. Germline V gives CDR1 SGHDN, CDR2 FVKESK. Here the CDR3 reads CASSQDKGSDYGYTF.

V and J are TRBV12-3 or TRBV12-4 and TRBJ2-7; TCRdb's D gene call, TRBD1, goes unchecked for lack of DNA. The CDR3 extends over 16 amino acids. The CDR3 loop reads CASSLLLGVSSYEQYF.

The chain couples TRBV3-1 to TRBJ1-1. CDR1 and CDR2 (germline): LGHDT, YNNKEL (reference sequence). The CDR3 extends over 19 amino acids. The CDR3 spells CASSQVVKHLEVAYTEAFF.

This sequence joins TRBV9 and TRBJ1-1; with no DNA, the TCRdb D assignment of TRBD1 cannot be verified. In germline, CDR1 is SGDLS, CDR2 YYNGEE. The CDR3 runs to 17 residues. The CDR3 sequence: CASSVGDRGSVRTEAFF.

The rearrangement uses TRBV7-9 and TRBJ1-1. The V gene's germline CDR1 is SEHNR and CDR2 FQNEAQ (reference sequence). The CDR3 is 15 amino acids. The CDR3 here is CASSSGPTPNTEAFF. The full variable domain, with the rest looked up from reference TRBV7-9 and TRBJ1-1, is DTGVSQNPRHKITKRGQNVTFRCDPISEHNRLYWYRQTLGQGPEFLTYFQNEAQLEKSRLLSDRFSAERPKGSFSTLEIQRTEQGDSAMYLCASSSGPTPNTEAFFGQGTRLTVV.

V usage is TRBV7-2 and J usage is TRBJ1-2; the D call from TCRdb, TRBD1, cannot be confirmed without DNA. Germline V gives CDR1 SGHTA, CDR2 FQGNSA. The CDR3 loop spans 15 amino acids. The CDR3: CASSSGQGLLYGYTF.

V gene TRBV29-1 combines with J gene TRBJ2-5; there is no DNA to check the TCRdb D call of TRBD1. The germline gives CDR1 SQVTM, CDR2 ANQGSEA. CDR3 length: 12 residues. This chain's CDR3 is CSVETGMETQYF. The full variable domain, in which reference TRBV29-1 and TRBJ2-5 provide the parts outside the CDR3, is SAVISQKPSRDICQRGTSLTIQCQVDSQVTMMFWYRQQPGQSLTLIATANQGSEATYESGFVIDKFPISRPNLTFSTLTVSNMSPEDSSIYLCSVETGMETQYFGPGTRLLVL.

The chain has TRBV10-3 and TRBJ1-2. The CDR3 is made up of 16 amino acids. Germline CDR1 and CDR2: ENHRY and SYGVKD. CDR3 residues: CAISEGQIPQLYGYTF.

Considering frequency, this clonotype is medium-sized. The chain carries TRBV28 and TRBJ2-1; lacking DNA, the TRBD1 call made by TCRdb goes unchecked. There are 18 residues in the CDR3. Germline V lookup: CDR1 MDHEN, CDR2 SYDVKM. The CDR3 sequence: CASSLRTGRRGLDNEQFF.

V gene TRBV7-9 combines with J gene TRBJ1-2; TCRdb calls TRBD1, which cannot be checked without DNA. Germline V gene lookup returns CDR1 SEHNR and CDR2 FQNEAQ (reference sequence). The CDR3 has 12 residues. CDR3 residues: CASPGDNYGYTF.

The chain combines TRBV5-1 with TRBJ2-7. This CDR3 region has 15 residues. In germline, CDR1 is SGHRS, CDR2 YFSETQ. This chain's CDR3 is CASSPLYRSSYEQYF.

The rearrangement joins TRBV7-9 to TRBJ2-5. The CDR3 length is 13 residues. Per the germline V gene, CDR1 is SEHNR and CDR2 is FQNEAQ (reference sequence). This chain's CDR3 is CASSSGVQETQYF.

The chain employs TRBV28 and TRBJ2-5; TCRdb calls TRBD2, which cannot be checked without DNA. The CDR3 consists of 16 residues. Germline CDR1 and CDR2: MDHEN and SYDVKM. This CDR3 reads CASSSGTTSYEETQYF. The entire variable domain, with the rest obtained from reference TRBV28 and TRBJ2-5, is as follows: DVKVTQSSRYLVKRTGEKVFLECVQDMDHENMFWYRQDPGLGLRLIYFSYDVKMKEKGDIPEGYSVSREKKERFSLILESASTNQTSMYLCASSSGTTSYEETQYFGPGTRLLVL.

This chain links TRBV5-4 with TRBJ2-5; the TCRdb call, TRBD1, lacks DNA for checking. Germline CDR1 SGHNT, CDR2 YYREEE (reference sequence). The CDR3 length is 16 residues. The CDR3: CASSPRWGLGQETQYF.

J is TRBJ1-5 and V is TRBV30; TCRdb's assignment of TRBD1 cannot be checked, as there is no DNA. This CDR3 spans 14 amino acids. Germline lookup yields CDR1 GTSNPN and CDR2 SVGIG (reference sequence). The CDR3 spells CAWSVVLGDQPQHF.

V usage is TRBV10-3 and J usage is TRBJ2-1; lacking DNA, the TRBD1 call made by TCRdb goes unchecked. The CDR3 loop spans 12 amino acids. Looked up from germline, CDR1 is ENHRY and CDR2 is SYGVKD. The chain's CDR3 is CAINQGGNEQFF.

The chain employs TRBV4-3 and TRBJ2-7. The CDR3 runs 13 residues. Germline CDR1 LGHNA, CDR2 YSLEER. The CDR3 sequence is CASSQTSSYEQYF.

The chain carries TRBV28 and TRBJ2-1; TCRdb indicates TRBD2, and absent DNA this call remains unverified. The V gene's germline CDR1 is MDHEN and CDR2 SYDVKM. CDR3 size: 17 residues. This chain's CDR3 is CASSHRLAGGPGDEQFF.